A single TCR beta chain is shown here with its context. The repertoire was sequenced with immunoSEQ multiplex PCR; TCRdb's copy has only in-frame clones and lacks some. Among 190,000 or so clones, approximately 62% were seen once, and the ten largest hold more than 9%. The V and J ends lost 7 bases and 6 bases, in that order; junction bases with no gene match: 9. Germline assignment: CDR1 MNHNY and CDR2 SVGAGI (reference sequence). The CDR3 loop spans 15 amino acids. These data belong to a study of shared clonotypes between healthy human individuals. Source material: memory CD4+ T cells sorted from blood. Subset defined: CD45RA-negative fraction. This TCR was recovered from a man aged 30-40 years in good health. The chain uses TRBV6-6 and TRBJ1-1, with 12 bases fitting TRBD1. CDR3 DNA: TGTGCCAGCAAAGGGACAGGGGGCCCGGGCGCTGAAGCTTTCTTT. Encoded protein: CASKGTGGPGAEAFF.